The clone carrying this T cell receptor beta chain was counted only a few times. The assay was immunoSEQ multiplex PCR, and TCRdb's table has in-frame clones only and misses some. The table records some 140,000 clones, approximately 88% of them present only once. This entry comes from a study of blood T cell repertoires in COVID-19. Overall study context: Samples of COVID-19 (acute and convalescent) were obtained from the United States, Italy and Spain. T cells, B-cell-depleted T cells, or PBMCs supplied cDNA or gDNA.

Participants were aged about 18 to 90 years, lived in some 23 US areas, and enrolled virtually. Allocation to cohorts depended on clinical history reported by the participants. Germline assignment: CDR1 WSHSY and CDR2 SAAADI. V gave up 3 bases and J gave up 5 bases, with 13 bases separating them. The CDR3 has 14 amino acids. The chain recombines TRBV10-2 with TRBJ2-5, with TRBD2 as a possible D gene (5 bases). Sequenced: PBMCs or T cells enriched from blood (not recorded which). The clonotype was recovered from a middle-aged man with acute COVID-19. The CDR3 sequence: CASSENGISETQYF. The CDR3 bases are TGCGCCAGCAGTGAAAACGGGATTTCGGAGACCCAGTACTTC.